The 19 T cell receptor beta chains in this list originate from one sample, sequenced in a study of shared clonotypes between healthy human individuals. Profiling relied on immunoSEQ multiplex PCR, and the TCRdb table lists in-frame clones only, not all of them. The data hold roughly 2,500,000 clones, with over 85% observed a single time. The material sequenced was naive CD4+ T cells from PBMCs. Subset specified: CD45RA+ positively selected. These receptors were taken from a man aged 18 to 30 in good health. Some clones in this sample may be carry-over from other donors' samples.

The chain uses TRBV27 and TRBJ1-2; TRBD1 agrees at 9 bases. CDR1 is MNHEY and CDR2 is SMNVEV in the germline V gene (reference sequence). The CDR3 is 15 amino acids. After removal of 5 bases from V and 8 bases from J, the junction contained 12 bases not matched to a gene. The CDR3 bases are TGTGCCAGCAGTCCCAGACCGGGACAGGGAGAAGGCTACACCTTC. Translation: CASSPRPGQGEGYTF.

The chain recombines TRBV5-1 with TRBJ2-7, with 8 bases aligning to TRBD1. The ends lost 4 bases at V and 6 bases at J; junction bases unmatched: 9. Germline-derived CDR1 and CDR2 are SGHRS and YFSETQ. The CDR3 is made up of 14 amino acids. The CDR3 nucleotides are TGCGCCAGCAGCGGACAGGGTAGGACTTCCGAGCAGTACTTC. It yields the protein CASSGQGRTSEQYF.

The rearrangement uses TRBV18 and TRBJ2-3; D is perhaps TRBD2 (5 bases). Per the germline V gene, CDR1 is KGHSH and CDR2 is LQKENI. The CDR3 consists of 14 residues. Deletions cut 2 bases from V and 5 bases from J, with 11 bases between. The CDR3: CASSPKAGEDTQYF. The CDR3, as DNA: TGTGCCAGCTCACCAAAGGCCGGGGAAGATACGCAGTATTTT.

The chain couples TRBV30 to TRBJ1-4, with D possibly matching TRBD1 (6 bases). V was clipped by 2 bases and J by 0 bases, with 19 bases between them. This CDR3 has 18 amino acids. CDR1 GTSNPN and CDR2 SVGIG come from the germline V gene (reference sequence). As DNA, the CDR3 is TGTGCCTGGAGTACGGGGACATTCTATCCTGCAACTAATGAAAAACTGTTTTTT. Its translation is CAWSTGTFYPATNEKLFF.

The J gene is TRBJ1-5, the V gene TRBV18; 8 bases fit TRBD1. CDR1 is KGHSH, CDR2 LQKENI, per germline. V lost 5 bases to trimming and J lost 7 bases; unmatched junction nucleotides: 7. This CDR3 comprises 14 residues. The CDR3 DNA reads TGTGCCAGCTCATTGTCAGGGGGCGAACAGCCCCAGCATTTT. This sequence encodes CASSLSGGEQPQHF.

In the case of this clone: The sample holds other DNA sequences that translate to the same CDR3. The chain carries TRBV5-4 and TRBJ1-1; 11 nucleotides agree with TRBD1. V lost 2 bases to trimming and J lost 5 bases; unmatched junction nucleotides: 2. In germline, CDR1 is SGHNT, CDR2 YYREEE (reference sequence). The CDR3 is made up of 14 amino acids. The CDR3 nucleotides read TGTGCCAGCAGCTTAGGGACAGGGGGAACTGAAGCTTTCTTT. Translation gives CASSLGTGGTEAFF.

The chain is built from TRBV19 and TRBJ2-7; possibly TRBD1 for D (6 bases). With 5 bases removed from V and 2 bases from J, the gap between germline ends came to 13 bases. The germline gives CDR1 LNHDA, CDR2 SQIVND (reference sequence). This CDR3 has 14 amino acids. CDR3 sequence (DNA): TGTGCCAGTAGTTCGCCGGGACACACCTACGAGCAGTACTTC. This translates into CASSSPGHTYEQYF.

The chain combines TRBV9 with TRBJ1-2, with 7 bases fitting TRBD1. Per the germline V gene, CDR1 is SGDLS and CDR2 is YYNGEE. The CDR3 runs 15 residues. The V segment lost 4 bases and the J segment 6 bases; nucleotides outside the gene matches: 12. CDR3 amino acids: CASSPRRQGEDGYTF. DNA for the CDR3: TGTGCCAGCAGCCCTCGCCGACAGGGTGAAGATGGCTACACCTTC.

The V call is TRBV6-5, the J call TRBJ2-5; no clear D gene. Trimming removed 3 bases from V and 8 bases from J, with 7 bases in between. CDR1 MNHEY and CDR2 SVGAGI come from the germline V gene. This CDR3 has 11 residues. CDR3 in DNA: TGTGCCAGCAGTTATTTGGCAACCCAGTACTTC. Translation gives CASSYLATQYF.

This rearrangement joins TRBV28 to TRBJ1-5; the D gene is possibly TRBD1 (6 bases). V lost 5 bases, J lost 6 bases, and 11 bases lay in between. Germline lookup yields CDR1 MDHEN and CDR2 SYDVKM. The CDR3 length is 13 residues. CDR3 DNA sequence: TGTGCCAGCAGTGACAGGCGCGGTCAGCCCCAGCATTTT. Its translation is CASSDRRGQPQHF. Based on the CDR3 plus reference TRBV28 and TRBJ1-5, the full variable domain is DVKVTQSSRYLVKRTGEKVFLECVQDMDHENMFWYRQDPGLGLRLIYFSYDVKMKEKGDIPEGYSVSREKKERFSLILESASTNQTSMYLCASSDRRGQPQHFGDGTRLSIL.

The chain has TRBV19 and TRBJ2-3, with a possible D match to TRBD1 (7 bases). CDR1 is LNHDA, CDR2 SQIVND, per germline (reference sequence). Trimming stripped 4 bases from V and 7 bases from J, with 18 bases between. The CDR3 sequence is 15 residues long. CDR3 nucleotide sequence: TGTGCCAGTAGTACTTCAGGGGGGCAACGAAATACGCAGTATTTT. Protein sequence: CASSTSGGQRNTQYF.

The V gene is TRBV28, the J gene TRBJ1-5; 7 bases map to TRBD1. Germline V gene lookup returns CDR1 MDHEN and CDR2 SYDVKM. V shed 6 bases and J 6 bases; nucleotides not matched to a gene: 8. CDR3 length: 14 amino acids. CDR3 sequence (DNA): TGTGCCAGCAGGAGACAGGGATTTGGTCAGCCCCAGCATTTT. Protein: CASRRQGFGQPQHF.

The chain employs TRBV18 and TRBJ1-2, with D uncertain. The CDR3 is 14 amino acids. V shed 2 bases and J shed 2 bases, with 9 bases lying between them. CDR1 is KGHSH and CDR2 is LQKENI in the germline V gene. The CDR3 DNA is TGTGCCAGCTCACCATTACCGGGAAACTATGGCTACACCTTC. Translated: CASSPLPGNYGYTF.

About this clone itself: Distinct nucleotide sequences in the sample also encode this CDR3. The CDR3 spells CASSLGGTANYGYTF. The CDR3 DNA follows: TGCGCCAGCAGCTTGGGAGGGACCGCTAACTATGGCTACACCTTC. V usage is TRBV5-1 and J usage is TRBJ1-2, with D perhaps TRBD1 (5 bases). CDR1 SGHRS and CDR2 YFSETQ come from the germline V gene. The CDR3 has 15 amino acids. The germline V and J ends were trimmed by 0 bases and 0 bases, with 9 bases remaining between them.

The chain links TRBV18 to TRBJ2-7; no firm D call. Germline V gene lookup returns CDR1 KGHSH and CDR2 LQKENI. V lost 4 bases and J lost 2, with 9 bases in between. The CDR3 is made up of 13 amino acids. The CDR3 coding sequence is TGTGCCAGCTCACATGGACGGCCCTACGAGCAGTACTTC. Its protein product is CASSHGRPYEQYF.

J is TRBJ1-5 and V is TRBV6-1, with a weak D call TRBD1 (5 bases). Deletions cut 4 bases from V and 3 bases from J, with 16 bases between. Germline V gene data show CDR1 as MNHNS and CDR2 as SASEGT. The CDR3 length is 16 residues. CDR3 amino acids: CASSAQGPQHNQPQHF. The CDR3 DNA is TGTGCCAGCAGTGCTCAGGGACCCCAACACAATCAGCCCCAGCATTTT.

This chain's CDR3 is CASSPRVRQVYNEQFF. The CDR3 DNA reads TGTGCCAGTAGTCCAAGGGTTCGGCAGGTCTACAATGAGCAGTTCTTC. The chain uses TRBV19 and TRBJ2-1, with D hard to call. Trimming shortened V by 5 bases and J by 3 bases, and 17 bases separated the two germline ends. The CDR3 sequence is 16 residues long. Germline lookup yields CDR1 LNHDA and CDR2 SQIVND (reference sequence).

The chain combines TRBV5-6 with TRBJ2-5; D ambiguous. The V end was cut by 3 bases, the J end by 2 bases, with 11 bases between. The V gene's germline CDR1 is SGHDT and CDR2 YYEEEE. The CDR3 contains 14 residues. DNA of the CDR3: TGTGCCAGCAGCTCCTCCGGAGCACAAGAGACCCAGTACTTC. Translated: CASSSSGAQETQYF.

This rearrangement joins TRBV15 to TRBJ2-3; the D call may be TRBD1 or TRBD2 (5 bases each). The CDR3 covers 15 residues. V was clipped by 5 bases and J by 0 bases, with 12 bases between them. CDR1 and CDR2 (germline): LNHNV, YYDKDF (reference sequence). The CDR3 DNA follows: TGTGCCACCAGCCGGGGCACTCCAAGCACAGATACGCAGTATTTT. Its protein product is CATSRGTPSTDTQYF.